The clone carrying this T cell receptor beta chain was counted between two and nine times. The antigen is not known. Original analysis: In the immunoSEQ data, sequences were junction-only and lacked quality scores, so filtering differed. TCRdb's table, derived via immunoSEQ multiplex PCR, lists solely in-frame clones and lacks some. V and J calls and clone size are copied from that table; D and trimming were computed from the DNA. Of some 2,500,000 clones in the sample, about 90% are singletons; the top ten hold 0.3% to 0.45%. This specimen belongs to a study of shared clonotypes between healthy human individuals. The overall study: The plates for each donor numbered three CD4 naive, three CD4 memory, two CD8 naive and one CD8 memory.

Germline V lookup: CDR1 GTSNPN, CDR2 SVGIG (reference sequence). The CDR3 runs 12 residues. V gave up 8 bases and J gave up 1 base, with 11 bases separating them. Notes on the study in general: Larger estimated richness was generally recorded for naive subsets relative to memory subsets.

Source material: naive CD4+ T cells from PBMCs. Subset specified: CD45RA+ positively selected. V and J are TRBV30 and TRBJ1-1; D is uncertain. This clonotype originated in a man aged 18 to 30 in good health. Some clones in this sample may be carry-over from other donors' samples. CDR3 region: CAQGTANTEAFF. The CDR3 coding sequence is TGTGCCCAAGGTACAGCGAACACTGAAGCTTTCTTT.